This TCR beta chain was sequenced in a study of CD8+ T cells in alopecia areata. In each case, RNA was isolated and then reverse transcribed into cDNA as the sequencing template. The assay was immunoSEQ multiplex PCR, and TCRdb's table has in-frame clones only and misses some. The sample includes 65,000 to 90,000 clones, roughly half of them seen just once. A remark on this clone: Its target is unknown.

CD4+ and CD8+ T cells were sorted from PBMCs stained for CD3, CD4 and CD8. General study findings and limits: Normal scalp had lower clonality than lesional scalp, with alopecia totalis/universalis lesions showing this most strongly.

This sequence originates from a human donor with alopecia areata. Specimen: NKG2D-high CD8+ T cells sorted from blood.

In DNA, the CDR3 is TGCGCCAGCAGCTTGGCGGCAGGGAGGAACACTGAAGCTTTCTTT. Protein: CASSLAAGRNTEAFF. This chain connects TRBV5-1 to TRBJ1-1; D might be TRBD1 (5 bases). The CDR3 runs 15 residues. From germline, CDR1 is SGHRS and CDR2 YFSETQ. V dropped 0 bases and J dropped 1 base, with 10 bases sitting between them.